A single sample is the source of the 4 T cell receptor beta chains below, sequenced in a study of neurological immune-mediated disorders. One entry per CDR3 protein, called by TCRdb with MiXCR from the 5' RACE reads. The sample yields some 33,000 distinct CDR3 sequences, more than 1.3% seen once. The sequenced material came from PBMCs. Receptor source: a woman aged 25 to 39 with multiple sclerosis.

This clonotype was counted many times. The CDR3, as DNA: TGTGCCAGCAGCCAACAGGGTGTGTTAGCCAAAAACATTCAGTACTTC. Translated: CASSQQGVLAKNIQYF. V is TRBV11-1 and J is TRBJ2-4; D might be TRBD1 (6 bases). Germline loops: CDR1 SGHAT, CDR2 FQDESV (reference sequence). CDR3 length: 16 residues. With 5 bases removed from V and 0 bases from J, the gap between germline ends came to 14 bases.

This clonotype showed up many times. The chain combines TRBV4-3 with TRBJ2-4; 7 bases agree with TRBD2. Germline lookup yields CDR1 LGHNA and CDR2 YSLEER. V gave up 0 bases and J gave up 8 bases; unmatched junction bases: 7. This CDR3 is 15 amino acids long. CDR3 in amino acids: CASSQDVGGGDIQYF. Written as DNA, the CDR3 is TGCGCCAGCAGCCAAGATGTCGGGGGAGGGGACATTCAGTACTTC.

This clonotype came up many times. The V and J genes are TRBV20-1 and TRBJ1-1; D is possibly TRBD1 (6 bases). Trimming stripped 5 bases from V and 4 bases from J, with 11 bases between. CDR3 length: 12 amino acids. Germline CDR1 reads DFQATT; CDR2 reads SNEGSKA (reference sequence). The CDR3 protein is CSAPDRFTEAFF. The CDR3 bases are TGCAGTGCTCCCGACAGGTTCACTGAAGCTTTCTTT.

This clonotype has a count of ten or more. The CDR3, as DNA: TGTGCCAGCAGCCTGGGGGGCGGGTACACTGAAGCTTTCTTT. The encoded protein is CASSLGGGYTEAFF. The rearrangement uses TRBV12-3 or TRBV12-4 and TRBJ1-1; a weak D match, TRBD1 (6 bases). The V end lost 6 bases, the J end lost 3 bases, and 14 bases lay between the germline ends. The length of the CDR3 is 14 residues.